These 12 T cell receptor beta chains were sequenced from one sample in a study of T cells expressing NK-cell markers. One entry per CDR3 protein, without DNA, is what TCRdb gives after re-calling the 5' RACE reads. This sample's clone table lists about 430,000 distinct CDR3 sequences. The sequenced sample consisted of blood T cells: a sorted CD56 or NKG2C T cell subset, CD4+ or CD8+ T cells, or bulk PBMC T cells (not recorded which). These receptors all come from a woman in her forties or fifties in good health.

This chain links TRBV28 with TRBJ2-1. The CDR3 runs to 13 residues. CDR1 is MDHEN, CDR2 SYDVKM, per germline. The CDR3 protein is CASSAGLYNEQFF.

This CDR3 is CASSPSGGGGDTQYF. The J gene is TRBJ2-3, the V gene TRBV9; with no DNA, the TCRdb D assignment of TRBD2 cannot be verified. Germline lookup yields CDR1 SGDLS and CDR2 YYNGEE. The CDR3 sequence is 15 residues long.

The V call is TRBV7-8, the J call TRBJ1-1; TCRdb proposes TRBD1, but this gene call is untestable without DNA. Germline V gene sequence: CDR1 SGHVS, CDR2 FQNEAQ. The CDR3 loop spans 14 amino acids. CDR3 residues: CASTQRGGNSEAFF.

The chain joins TRBV5-6 to TRBJ1-2. The CDR3 contains 11 residues. Germline V lookup: CDR1 SGHDT, CDR2 YYEEEE. CDR3 loop: CASSENYGYTF.

The V gene is TRBV5-5, the J gene TRBJ2-1; TCRdb picks TRBD2, but there is no DNA to check that call. This CDR3 is built from 13 residues. Germline V CDR1 and CDR2: SGHKS, YYEKEE (reference sequence). The CDR3 protein is CASSLALAAEQFF. The full variable domain, in which reference TRBV5-5 and TRBJ2-1 provide the parts outside the CDR3, is DAGVTQSPTHLIKTRGQQVTLRCSPISGHKSVSWYQQVLGQGPQFIFQYYEKEERGRGNFPDRFSARQFPNYSSELNVNALLLGDSALYLCASSLALAAEQFFGPGTRLTVL.

J is TRBJ1-1 and V is TRBV11-1. This CDR3 region has 14 residues. CDR1 and CDR2 (germline): SGHAT, FQDESV (reference sequence). This CDR3 is CASSLGPLNTEAFF. Combining the CDR3 with reference TRBV11-1 and TRBJ1-1 gives the whole variable domain EAEVAQSPRYKITEKSQAVAFWCDPISGHATLYWYRQILGQGPELLVQFQDESVVDDSQLPKDRFSAERLKGVDSTLKIQPAELGDSAMYLCASSLGPLNTEAFFGQGTRLTVV.

The V call is TRBV12-3 or TRBV12-4, the J call TRBJ2-1; TCRdb gives TRBD2 as the D gene, but with no DNA this cannot be confirmed. The CDR3 is 14 amino acids. The CDR3 here is CASSFSGRMGEQFF.

The chain employs TRBV29-1 and TRBJ2-3; lacking DNA, the TRBD2 call made by TCRdb goes unchecked. Per germline, CDR1 SQVTM and CDR2 ANQGSEA. This CDR3 is 14 amino acids long. CDR3 amino acids: CTTDGLAGADTQYF.

The J gene is TRBJ2-1, the V gene TRBV5-1; TCRdb proposes TRBD1, but this gene call is untestable without DNA. This CDR3 comprises 13 residues. Germline loops: CDR1 SGHRS, CDR2 YFSETQ. CDR3 region: CASSLHRLYEQFF.

The chain combines TRBV2 with TRBJ2-3; the TRBD2 assignment by TCRdb is unverifiable without DNA. This CDR3 contains 13 residues. Germline loops: CDR1 SNHLY, CDR2 FYNNEI. The CDR3 is CAGREGTADTQYF.

The genes are TRBV20-1 and TRBJ2-7; the TRBD2 assignment by TCRdb is unverifiable without DNA. Germline V gene lookup returns CDR1 DFQATT and CDR2 SNEGSKA (reference sequence). The CDR3 totals 14 residues. This CDR3 reads CSARESGMIYEQYF.

This chain uses TRBV21-1 with TRBJ2-4. TRBV21-1 is assigned pseudogene status. The CDR3 totals 14 residues. CDR3 protein: CASSKEARRYIQYF.